This record concerns one TCR beta chain sequence. Its antigen remains unidentified. The CDR3 extends over 14 amino acids. With 7 bases clipped from V and 2 bases from J, the junction kept 6 bases outside the gene matches. CDR1 and CDR2 from the germline V gene are LNHDA and SQIVND (reference sequence). The assay ran at deep level. Clones were read by immunoSEQ multiplex PCR, and TCRdb kept only the in-frame ones, dropping some. Here the sample spans roughly 700,000 clones, under 80% being singletons. The entry originates in a study of shared clonotypes between healthy human individuals. Study-level findings and limits: In having few donors, the study represented limited genetic and exposure-history diversity.

This chain uses TRBV19 with TRBJ2-3; TRBD2 agrees at 7 bases. This clonotype was obtained from a woman aged 30 to 39 in good health. The material sequenced was memory CD4+ T cells sorted from blood. Regarding subset: CD45RA-negative fraction. The CDR3 here is CASKESGNTDTQYF. As DNA, the CDR3 is TGTGCCAGTAAAGAAAGCGGGAACACAGATACGCAGTATTTT.